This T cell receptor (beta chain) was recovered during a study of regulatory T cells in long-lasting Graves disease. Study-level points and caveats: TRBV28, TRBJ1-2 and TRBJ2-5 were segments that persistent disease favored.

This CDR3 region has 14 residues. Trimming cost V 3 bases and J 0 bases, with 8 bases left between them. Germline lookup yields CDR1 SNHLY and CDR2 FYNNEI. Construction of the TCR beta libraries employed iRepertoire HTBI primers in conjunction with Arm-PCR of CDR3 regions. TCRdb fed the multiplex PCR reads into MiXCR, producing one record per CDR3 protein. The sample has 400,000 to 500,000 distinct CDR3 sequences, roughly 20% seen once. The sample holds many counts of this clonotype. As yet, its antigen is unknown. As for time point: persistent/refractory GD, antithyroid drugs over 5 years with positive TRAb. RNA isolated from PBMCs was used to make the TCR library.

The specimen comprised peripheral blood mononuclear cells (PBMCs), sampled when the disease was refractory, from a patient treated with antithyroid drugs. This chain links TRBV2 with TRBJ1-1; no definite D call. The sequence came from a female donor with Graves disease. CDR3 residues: CASSEVRLNTEAFF. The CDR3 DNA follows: TGTGCCAGCAGTGAGGTGCGGCTGAACACTGAAGCTTTCTTT.